This entry describes one T cell receptor (beta chain). Its binding antigen is unknown. Per-base qualities were not stored, and no clone one base away is much larger. This entry belongs to a study of cytomegalovirus exposure and HLA in healthy donors (dated by TCRdb to 2016 to 2017). For the study in its entirety: According to an earlier analysis of a few hundred of the donors, about 170 million T cells yielded 117 million unique TCR beta sequences and 276 Gb of sequence data. Approximately 300 gigabases of sequencing data and around 80 million unique TCR sequences made up an early release that covered under 750 HLA-typed donors. The genetic ancestry cluster associated with self-reported Caucasian donors included 81% of the roughly 390 genotyped donors. The aim of the study was to test whether cataloging public T cell receptors could identify signatures of past pathogen exposure. The T cell repertoires of 670 or so subjects were profiled by immunosequencing and related to cytomegalovirus serostatus. In addition to the first cohort of around 670 subjects, a separate validation cohort of 130 or so different subjects was used. To predict cytomegalovirus infection status, the study combined high-throughput TCR immunosequencing, statistical association of individual TCRs with disease status, and machine learning. In a later analysis, previously published TCR beta repertoires from 600 to 850 donors were re-analyzed and high-resolution HLA genotyping was added so that TCR occurrence patterns could be studied. Rather than using new phenotypic data, the later analysis identified candidate immune exposures from TCR beta sequences and from how often those sequences occurred across donors. An earlier analysis of fewer than 750 of the donors used high-throughput TCR beta sequencing to judge whether each TCR beta V gene segment behaved as functional or pseudogenic. Donor age, sex, ethnicity and CMV serostatus were compiled together with the repertoire data. In a later genetic analysis, genome-wide SNP genotypes for about three fifths of the roughly 670 donors were used, and that subset was treated as a discovery cohort. All discovery cohort repertoires had been generated on a single sequencing platform. HLA typing covered class I and class II loci at four-digit resolution. Typing coverage differed by locus: A, B, C, DRB1 and DQB1 were typed in about 620-630 donors, DQA1 in about 500, DPA1 in 600 to 610, and DPB1 in 472. A few DR-DQ haplotypes were treated as single units for association and clustering because of strong linkage in the cohort. Across about 370 genotyped donors of the cohort, an average of roughly 250,000 unique TCR beta nucleotide sequences per donor were sequenced, and 15% to 20% of those sequences were non-productive.

The research as a whole found: Over 15 rarely observed V segments, including chromosome 9 orphons, were excluded from the earlier analysis of several hundred of the donors because counts were too low. The study gave a list of 150 to 200 TCR beta chains associated with cytomegalovirus. A later analysis found that HLA-associated TCR beta chains were more clonally expanded and had lower generation probabilities than equally common non-associated chains. Because the 87-base-pair reads could not distinguish some IMGT-functional V segments, including TRBV6-2 and TRBV6-3, those segments were excluded. At a false discovery rate of 0.05, a later analysis linked about 17,000 TCR beta sequences to specific HLA alleles. Presence/absence analyses assumed roughly uniform sequencing depth across donors, an assumption that may not hold. Immune exposure information for the cohort was limited to CMV serostatus. The classifier was reported to diagnose cytomegalovirus status with high specificity and sensitivity in both the original cohort and the validation cohort. In a later analysis, TCR association rates were found to vary across HLA loci, with the most associated TCRs seen for DRB1 alleles and the fewest for HLA-C alleles. This cohort had only TCR beta chains sequenced, and the lack of alpha or paired-chain data limited which features could be detected. Correlated functional status among segregating V segments might be attributable to linkage disequilibrium, but an unknown experimental factor could not be ruled out. A later analysis reported that several top co-occurrence clusters appeared linked to parvovirus B19, influenza, CMV and Epstein-Barr virus. The sequencing pipeline was judged likely to have produced a cluster of highly shared sequence variants as a technical artifact. A few of the identified cytomegalovirus-associated TCR beta chains were confirmed in vitro to be specific for cytomegalovirus antigens. Most CMV-associated TCR beta chains appeared to be HLA-restricted in a later analysis, and the HLA associations seemed to be driven largely by CMV exposure. Most TCR sequences were observed very rarely across donors, whereas some public TCRs were present in many individuals. A further reported finding was that TCR beta sequences accurately predicted the HLA-A and HLA-B alleles for most subjects in the first cohort. In a later genetic analysis, a missense DCLRE1C variant was associated with V-gene and J-gene trimming of TCR beta chains, and the association was replicated in an independent cohort. According to the authors, the approach could potentially be generalized to other disease states and immunological phenotypes. According to a later genetic analysis, donors in an Asian-associated ancestry cluster had fewer N-insertions in productive TCRs than the approximately 610-donor mean. Because HLA typing was unavailable for some donors at each locus, only the typed subset was used in association tests. Broadly in line with IMGT annotations, most TCR beta V segments showed up in productive rearrangements about 87% or about 30% of the time in an earlier analysis of 587 of the donors. When HLA alleles, especially DR and DQ, strongly co-occurred, attributing TCR associations to individual alleles was difficult.

The CDR3, from cysteine to phenylalanine, totals 15 residues. The kept DNA is CDR3 alone, 45 bases in frame from the first base. Based on the germline V gene, the CDR1 and CDR2 sequences are KGHSH and LQKENI. Trimming takes 4 bases off V and 5 bases off J; junction bases not matched to a gene: 8. Libraries were made using the immunoSEQ multiplex PCR assay. For the multiplex PCR, a mixture combining 60 forward primers for TCR Vbeta segments and 13 reverse primers for TCR Jbeta segments was used. Amplification of the CDR3 region of rearranged TCR beta genes was performed with a multiplex PCR assay on genomic DNA. Amplified TCR beta libraries were sequenced as 87-base-pair reads on the Illumina HiSeq System. The authors' analysis ran thus. A later analysis tallied roughly 78 million unique TCR beta chains across the roughly 610 repertoires, and around 10 million of those chains were shared by two or more donors. A nearest-neighbor algorithm error-corrected the raw reads and collapsed the reads into unique sequences, merging closely related sequences to remove PCR and sequencing errors. To assign V, D and J gene segments, CDR3 sequences were aligned to IMGT reference sequences. For a sequence to be retained, a match of at least six nucleotides was required to both a V gene segment and a J gene segment. Rearrangements were called productive when the CDR3 lacked stop codons and stayed in frame with V and J; all others were non-productive. CDR3 was defined according to IMGT convention as the region running from the second conserved V-encoded cysteine to the conserved J-encoded phenylalanine. The earlier analysis of approximately 590 of the donors excluded any sequence lacking an unambiguous match to a single V gene segment. In an earlier analysis of about 590 of the donors, a V segment was called functional when productive rearrangements were above 56.7%, and segregating when the standard deviation between donors exceeded 5%. A statistical classification framework was developed to diagnose cytomegalovirus status using the catalog of TCR beta chain sequences. V and J gene assignment, in a later analysis, came from comparing TCR nucleotide sequences with IMGT/GENE-DB human TR gene sequences. Using the TCRdist pipeline, a later analysis assigned CDR3 sequences along with most-parsimonious VDJ recombination scenarios. A later analysis defined each TCR beta chain by its CDR3 amino acid sequence plus V-gene family, and excluded reads lacking a unique V-gene family. As a way to deal with suspected cross-contamination and a sequencing artifact, a later analysis dropped hundreds of nucleotide sequences that were highly shared and had low generation probability. In a later analysis, a clonal expansion index for each public chain was calculated from normalized within-repertoire ranks of inferred template counts. A later analysis computed generation probabilities with a VDJ recombination model fitted to out-of-frame rearrangements, and checked the results against IGoR. A later analysis scored TCR-TCR, TCR-HLA and TCR-CMV co-occurrence with hypergeometric tests, applying a repertoire-size bias correction to TCR pairs. False discovery rates were estimated in a later analysis by permuting HLA or CMV assignments 20 times. In a later analysis, co-occurring TCRs were grouped using DBSCAN, and TCRdist sequence similarity was added for clustering within HLA-allele-positive subsets. Repertoires with fewer than 30,000 or more than 120,000 public chains were left out of co-occurrence clustering, as were five repertoires with anomalous nucleotide sharing. The clones in this table, taken by TCRdb from immuneACCESS, are in-frame only. Not every clone is retained; where verified, under half of the shortfall comes from an unresolved V gene, and the cause of the rest is unknown. The V and J calls and clone size come from that table; D and trimming were worked out from the DNA. This sample lists about 200,000 clones; approximately 80% were detected once. The ten most abundant clones make up about 3% of the sample.

The cohort comprised fewer than 700 healthy bone marrow donors. All cohort members were sampled while nominally healthy, although unrecorded immune exposures were likely present. The donor was CMV seronegative and belonged to the group of 352 seronegative cohort members. Each donor provided a peripheral blood sample, and peripheral blood mononuclear cells were used for TCR beta sequencing. The Qiagen DNeasy Blood Extraction Kit was used to extract genomic DNA from the blood cell samples. Sequencing was carried out using PBMCs. Rearrangement joined TRBV18 to TRBJ1-1; 9 central nucleotides agree with TRBD1. This receptor was taken from a young man in good health and CMV-seronegative. The CDR3 reads as follows: CASSLLGQGGTEAFF. The nucleotide sequence reads as follows: TGTGCCAGCTCACTATTGGGACAGGGAGGAACTGAAGCTTTCTTT.